This TCR beta chain was found in a study of OX40 agonist ivuxolimab in advanced cancers. Whole-study context: Intravenous ivuxolimab was administered to patients every 2 weeks at 0.01 to 10 mg/kg. Study observations and caveats: Some of the lowest clonal expansion was seen in partial responders at 0.1-3.0 mg/kg. Researchers report that CD8+ T cells had, on average, more expanded clones than CD4+. By week 6 at 0.1 to 3.0 mg/kg, blood CD4+ and CD8+ T cells had expanded clonally.

This table comes from immunoSEQ multiplex PCR, and its TCRdb copy is limited to in-frame clones, with some not included. The repertoire holds approximately 34,000 clones, with roughly 79% as singletons. Deletions cut 7 bases from V and 1 base from J, with 13 bases between. This CDR3 contains 15 residues. CDR1 SNHLY and CDR2 FYNNEI come from the germline V gene. To note about this clone: Its antigen is undetermined.

The chain recombines TRBV2 with TRBJ1-4, with D perhaps TRBD1 (6 bases). Sequences were derived from CD4+ or CD8+ T cells sorted from blood, sampled in a trial of the OX40 agonist ivuxolimab. This TCR came from an adult with an advanced solid tumor such as melanoma, head and neck, liver or kidney cancer. CDR3 protein: CASTGGALTNEKLFF. The DNA for the CDR3 is TGTGCCAGCACGGGGGGGGCGTTAACTAATGAAAAACTGTTTTTT. The entire variable domain, with the rest obtained from reference TRBV2 and TRBJ1-4, is as follows: EPEVTQTPSHQVTQMGQEVILRCVPISNHLYFYWYRQILGQKVEFLVSFYNNEISEKSEIFDDQFSVERPDGSNFTLKIRSTKLEDSAMYFCASTGGALTNEKLFFGSGTQLSVL.